This entry features one TCR beta chain sequence. What it recognizes is unknown. The junction shows a germline mismatch at one end, possibly a read error. Starting from 400 to 500 ng of total RNA, TCR beta cDNA was produced with a primer in the constant region. A slightly modified ARM-PCR protocol with three nested multiplex PCR rounds produced these TCR beta libraries. Primers for the first two PCR rounds were TRBV1-TRBV30 forward primers and a C-beta reverse primer (about 9 cycles per round). TCRdb redid the calling of the multiplex PCR reads with MiXCR, one entry per CDR3 protein. The sample contains around 50,000 distinct CDR3 sequences, 60% to 75% of which appear only once. DNA and RNA were both co-extracted from 20-30 mg of bulk tissue that had not been sorted. Viable tumor cells exceeded 75% in all tumor samples. Germline-derived CDR1 and CDR2 are MGHRA and YSYEKL. The CDR3 has 14 amino acids.

The sample is drawn from a study of tumor-infiltrating lymphocytes in primary liver carcinoma. The study's findings and limits: Lesser overlap characterized tumor-adjacent and tumor-blood pairs relative to tumor region pairs.

This sequence joins TRBV4-1 and TRBJ1-1; D is unclear. The source material was liver tumor tissue from sampling region 3. Stated subset: tumor region T3, left-lateral pole. This clonotype was obtained from a man aged 35 to 55 with primary liver carcinoma and hepatitis B virus infection. CDR3 region: CASTLNGMDTEAFF. Written as DNA, the CDR3 is TGTGCCAGCACCCTAAATGGTATGGACACTGAAGCTTTCTTT.